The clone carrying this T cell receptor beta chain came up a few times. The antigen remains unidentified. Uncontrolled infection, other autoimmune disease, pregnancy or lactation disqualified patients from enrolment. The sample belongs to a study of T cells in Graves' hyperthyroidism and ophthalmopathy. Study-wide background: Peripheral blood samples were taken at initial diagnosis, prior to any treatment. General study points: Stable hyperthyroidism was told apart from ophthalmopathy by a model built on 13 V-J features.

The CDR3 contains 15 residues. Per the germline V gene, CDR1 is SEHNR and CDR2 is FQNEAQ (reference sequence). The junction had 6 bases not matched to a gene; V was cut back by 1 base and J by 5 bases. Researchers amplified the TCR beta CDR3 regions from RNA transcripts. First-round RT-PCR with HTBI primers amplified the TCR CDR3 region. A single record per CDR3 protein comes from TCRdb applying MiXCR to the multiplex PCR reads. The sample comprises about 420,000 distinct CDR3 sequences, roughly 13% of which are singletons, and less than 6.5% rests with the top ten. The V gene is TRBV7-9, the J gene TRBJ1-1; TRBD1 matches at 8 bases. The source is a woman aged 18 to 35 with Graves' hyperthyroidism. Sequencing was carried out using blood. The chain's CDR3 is CASSLGQGATTEAFF. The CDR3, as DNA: TGTGCCAGCAGCTTAGGGCAGGGGGCGACAACTGAAGCTTTCTTT.